This T cell receptor (beta chain) was sequenced during a study of technical replicates of blood from several donors. Germline assignment: CDR1 MNHEY and CDR2 SMNVEV (reference sequence). This CDR3 has 11 residues. V shed 6 bases and J shed 5 bases, with 7 bases lying between them. Sequencing was performed with immunoSEQ multiplex PCR; in TCRdb, only in-frame clones are kept and a portion is missing. The sample lists 75,000 to 100,000 clones; around 94% were seen once. The V gene is TRBV27, the J gene TRBJ2-5, with D maybe TRBD2 (5 bases). The sequence derives from a human donor in good health. The sequencing sample was made of T cells isolated from PBMCs. CDR3 amino acids: CASRGGETQYF. The CDR3 DNA reads TGTGCCAGCAGGGGCGGGGAGACCCAGTACTTC.